This entry lists 24 T cell receptor beta chains sequenced from one sample in a study of T cells in Graves' hyperthyroidism and ophthalmopathy. Regions amplified from RNA transcripts were the TCR beta CDR3 regions. Carried out on the TCR CDR3, a first-round RT-PCR used the HTBI primer set. TCRdb reprocessed the multiplex PCR reads via MiXCR and lists one record per CDR3 protein. The data show 500,000 or so distinct CDR3 sequences, roughly 18% seen once. The sequencing input was blood. Receptor source: a woman under 30 with Graves' ophthalmopathy.

This clonotype has ten or more counts. V and J are TRBV19 and TRBJ1-5, with a possible D match to TRBD1 (5 bases). The CDR3 has 14 residues. The V and J ends lost 5 bases and 6 bases respectively, with 14 bases between them. Germline V gene lookup returns CDR1 LNHDA and CDR2 SQIVND (reference sequence). The CDR3 reads CASSALARGQPQHF. The CDR3 DNA sequence: TGTGCCAGTAGTGCCCTGGCTAGGGGTCAGCCCCAGCATTTT. Filled out from reference TRBV19 and TRBJ1-5, the complete variable domain reads DGGITQSPKYLFRKEGQNVTLSCEQNLNHDAMYWYRQDPGQGLRLIYYSQIVNDFQKGDIAEGYSVSREKKESFPLTVTSAQKNPTAFYLCASSALARGQPQHFGDGTRLSIL.

The table lists this clonotype with many counts. V gene TRBV7-8 combines with J gene TRBJ1-5; D perhaps matches TRBD1 (6 bases). The CDR3 extends over 15 amino acids. V was cut by 3 bases and J by 7 bases, with 16 bases left in between. Germline V CDR1 and CDR2: SGHVS, FQNEAQ. The CDR3 here is CASSFDGGLRQPQHF. The CDR3 bases are TGTGCCAGCAGCTTTGATGGGGGGCTGAGGCAGCCCCAGCATTTT.

Worth noting for this clonotype: A much larger clone lies a single base off, so this may be a read error. V and J are TRBV2 and TRBJ2-7; D uncertain. CDR1 is SNHLY, CDR2 FYNNEI, per germline. The CDR3 loop spans 14 amino acids. CDR3 DNA: TGTGCCAGCAGTGACTGGATTAGCTCCAACGAGCAGTACTTC. It is translated as CASSDWISSNEQYF.

The chain links TRBV29-1 to TRBJ2-7; a possible D gene is TRBD2 (6 bases). Germline CDR1 reads SQVTM; CDR2 reads ANQGSEA. CDR3 size: 10 residues. V was pared by 6 bases and J by 7 bases, with 10 bases between. CDR3 region: CSVVEGEQYF. CDR3 DNA sequence: TGCAGCGTAGTGGAGGGTGAGCAGTACTTC.

In its sample, this clonotype was seen a few times. This chain joins TRBV27 and TRBJ1-6; D possibly corresponds to TRBD1 (6 bases). V lost 6 bases and J lost 6, with 18 bases in between. CDR3 length: 16 residues. The germline CDR1 and CDR2 sequences are MNHEY and SMNVEV (reference sequence). The CDR3 here is CASRADYWGANSPLHF. CDR3 sequence (DNA): TGTGCCAGCAGGGCCGATTATTGGGGGGCTAATTCACCCCTCCACTTT.

The chain combines TRBV19 with TRBJ1-1; D call uncertain. The CDR3 consists of 15 residues. The V end lost 1 base, the J end lost 0 bases, and 9 bases lay between the germline ends. CDR1 and CDR2 (germline): LNHDA, SQIVND (reference sequence). The CDR3 DNA is TGTGCCAGTAGTATAGCCCGGACGGTGAACACTGAAGCTTTCTTT. Its translation: CASSIARTVNTEAFF.

This clonotype was seen repeatedly, ten times or more. The V gene is TRBV13, the J gene TRBJ2-5, with 7 bases identical to TRBD1. This CDR3 is 16 amino acids long. Germline V gives CDR1 PRHDT, CDR2 FYEKMQ (reference sequence). V was clipped by 5 bases and J by 5 bases; unmatched bases: 14. CDR3 DNA sequence: TGTGCCAGCAGCCCAAACTCCGGGACAGAGTTGGAGACCCAGTACTTC. Its translation is CASSPNSGTELETQYF.

In the case of this clonotype: A read error may explain this, as a much larger clone is one base away. The gene calls are TRBV11-2 and TRBJ1-1; no reliable D call. The CDR3 sequence is 13 residues long. Germline lookup yields CDR1 SGHAT and CDR2 FQNNGV. The CDR3 nucleotides read TGTGCCAGCAGCTTAGAAACCACCACTGAAGCTCTCTTT. Its translation: CASSLETTTEALF. Combining the CDR3 with reference TRBV11-2 and TRBJ1-1 gives the whole variable domain EAGVAQSPRYKIIEKRQSVAFWCNPISGHATLYWYQQILGQGPKLLIQFQNNGVVDDSQLPKDRFSAERLKGVDSTLKIQPAKLEDSAVYLCASSLETTTEALFGQGTRLTVV.

This clonotype has at least ten counts. The rearrangement joins TRBV2 to TRBJ2-1; possible D gene TRBD1, 5 bases. V was clipped by 4 bases and J by 2 bases, with 12 bases between them. Germline V lookup: CDR1 SNHLY, CDR2 FYNNEI. The CDR3 runs to 15 residues. The DNA for the CDR3 is TGTGCCAGCAGTGCGTTGGGCAGGGCCTACAATGAGCAGTTCTTC. Amino acid sequence: CASSALGRAYNEQFF.

This clonotype has more than one count but fewer than ten. The chain uses TRBV20-1 and TRBJ2-1; TRBD1 agrees at 10 bases. The J segment lost 2 bases and the V segment lost 6 bases, leaving 4 bases of the junction unmatched. The length of the CDR3 is 14 residues. In germline, CDR1 is DFQATT, CDR2 SNEGSKA (reference sequence). CDR3 nucleotide sequence: TGCAGTGCAGAGACAGGGGGCGCCTACAATGAGCAGTTCTTC. It translates to CSAETGGAYNEQFF.

A remark on this clonotype: Germline is not matched at one junction end, which may reflect a read error. The chain has TRBV13 and TRBJ2-2; D is perhaps TRBD2 (6 bases). The length of the CDR3 is 15 residues. From germline, CDR1 is PRHDT and CDR2 FYEKMQ (reference sequence). For the CDR3, the DNA is TGTGCCAGCAGCTTAGGGGCTAGCGAGGCCGGGGAGCTGGTTTTT. It is translated as CASSLGASEAGELVF.

This clonotype was detected ten times or more. The chain joins TRBV7-9 to TRBJ2-7, with TRBD1 as a possible D gene (6 bases). CDR1 is SEHNR, CDR2 FQNEAQ, per germline (reference sequence). This CDR3 is 13 amino acids long. The V end was cut by 5 bases, the J end by 3 bases, with 11 bases between. For the CDR3, the DNA is TGTGCCAGCAGCCGGACAGAGGACTACGAGCAGTACTTC. Amino acids: CASSRTEDYEQYF.

This clonotype was detected ten times or more. The rearrangement joins TRBV7-3 to TRBJ2-3, with 13 bases matching TRBD2. The germline V gene encodes CDR1 SGHTA and CDR2 FQGTGA. CDR3 length equals 15 residues. The J segment lost 3 bases and the V segment lost 4 bases, leaving 1 base of the junction unmatched. As DNA, the CDR3 is TGTGCCAGCAGCTCGACTAGCGGGGGGACAGATACGCAGTATTTT. Protein: CASSSTSGGTDTQYF. The whole variable domain, remainder taken from reference TRBV7-3 and TRBJ2-3, is GAGVSQTPSNKVTEKGKYVELRCDPISGHTALYWYRQSLGQGPEFLIYFQGTGAADDSGLPNDRFFAVRPEGSVSTLKIQRTERGDSAVYLCASSSTSGGTDTQYFGPGTRLTVL.

This clonotype was detected many times. V gene TRBV28 combines with J gene TRBJ1-2; 7 nucleotides align to TRBD1. Germline V lookup: CDR1 MDHEN, CDR2 SYDVKM. This CDR3 region has 14 residues. V shed 6 bases, J shed 4 bases, and the junction held 8 bases outside the gene matches. CDR3 coding DNA: TGTGCCAGCAGATCCCACGGGACAGCCTATGGCTACACCTTC. Translating it yields CASRSHGTAYGYTF.

The J gene is TRBJ2-1, the V gene TRBV3-1; unclear D gene. V lost 4 bases to trimming and J lost 5 bases, with 12 bases between them. The CDR3 sequence is 14 residues long. Germline lookup yields CDR1 LGHDT and CDR2 YNNKEL (reference sequence). CDR3 region: CASSLGISNNEQFF. CDR3 coding DNA: TGTGCCAGCAGCCTTGGTATAAGCAACAATGAGCAGTTCTTC.

This sequence joins TRBV5-1 and TRBJ2-5; TRBD2 matches at 13 bases. V lost 4 bases to trimming and J lost 5 bases; unmatched junction nucleotides: 8. This CDR3 is built from 16 residues. Germline loops: CDR1 SGHRS, CDR2 YFSETQ. The CDR3 DNA is TGCGCCAGCAGCGAAAGGACTAGCGGGGGATTGGAGACCCAGTACTTC. Its translation: CASSERTSGGLETQYF.

This rearrangement joins TRBV19 to TRBJ1-3; D perhaps matches TRBD1 (5 bases). Germline assignment: CDR1 LNHDA and CDR2 SQIVND (reference sequence). The CDR3 loop spans 15 amino acids. V was trimmed by 5 bases and J by 0 bases, leaving 11 bases between them. DNA for the CDR3: TGTGCCAGTAGTGACAGCTTCTTCTCTGGAAACACCATATATTTT. It encodes CASSDSFFSGNTIYF.

This clonotype was recorded many times. The rearrangement uses TRBV7-2 and TRBJ2-3, with D unresolved. Germline assignment: CDR1 SGHTA and CDR2 FQGNSA. The CDR3 totals 13 residues. The V gene lost 5 bases and the J gene lost 7 bases, with 13 bases spanning the gap. CDR3 DNA sequence: TGTGCCAGCAGCGTTCGACCGAGGAATACGCAGTATTTT. It yields the protein CASSVRPRNTQYF. The whole variable domain, filled in from reference TRBV7-2 and TRBJ2-3, reads GAGVSQSPSNKVTEKGKDVELRCDPISGHTALYWYRQSLGQGLEFLIYFQGNSAPDKSGLPSDRFSAERTGGSVSTLTIQRTQQEDSAVYLCASSVRPRNTQYFGPGTRLTVL.

At least ten counts were recorded for this clonotype. The rearrangement links TRBV30 to TRBJ1-1, with no clear D. The CDR3 covers 13 residues. Trimming shortened V by 1 base and J by 4 bases, and 10 bases separated the two germline ends. CDR1 and CDR2 from the germline V gene are GTSNPN and SVGIG (reference sequence). CDR3 sequence (DNA): TGTGCCTGGAGTGGCACGGGTTCCACTGAAGCTTTCTTT. Amino acids: CAWSGTGSTEAFF.

For this clonotype: This is likely a read error, given that the CDR3 carries no conserved phenylalanine or tryptophan at its end. This chain links TRBV5-5 with TRBJ1-1; TRBD1 is a possible D gene (5 bases). Germline-derived CDR1 and CDR2 are SGHKS and YYEKEE (reference sequence). This CDR3 region has 13 residues. V gave up 0 bases and J gave up 4 bases, with 7 bases separating them. CDR3 sequence reads: CASSLGGATEAFL. CDR3 bases: TGTGCCAGCAGCTTGGGTGGGGCCACTGAAGCTTTCCTT.

This clonotype was counted only a few times. This CDR3 reads CASSGASGTYNEQFF. The DNA for the CDR3 is TGTGCCAGCAGCGGAGCTAGCGGGACCTACAATGAGCAGTTCTTC. J is TRBJ2-1 and V is TRBV9; 9 bases map to TRBD2. The CDR3 covers 15 residues. J lost 2 bases, V lost 3 bases, and 3 bases had no gene match. Per germline, CDR1 SGDLS and CDR2 YYNGEE.

This clonotype was seen a handful of times. The V call is TRBV7-9, the J call TRBJ2-7; TRBD2 might be the D (5 bases). V was shortened by 5 bases and J by 5 bases, with 16 bases between the two germline ends. The germline gives CDR1 SEHNR, CDR2 FQNEAQ (reference sequence). There are 14 residues in the CDR3. CDR3: CASSLTSFVDEQYF. The CDR3 DNA is TGTGCCAGCAGCCTAACTAGTTTTGTCGACGAGCAGTACTTC.

This rearrangement joins TRBV4-1 to TRBJ1-5; D is ambiguous. From germline, CDR1 is MGHRA and CDR2 YSYEKL. The CDR3 runs 15 residues. V was cut by 1 base and J by 2 bases, with 9 bases left in between. This CDR3 reads CASSQALGGNQPQHF. CDR3 in DNA: TGCGCCAGCAGCCAAGCGCTGGGAGGCAATCAGCCCCAGCATTTT.

This clonotype is large in the sample. The chain employs TRBV6-1 and TRBJ1-2, with unresolved D. The germline CDR1 and CDR2 sequences are MNHNS and SASEGT. Trimming shortened V by 1 base and J by 4 bases, and 19 bases separated the two germline ends. The CDR3 totals 17 residues. CDR3 nucleotide sequence: TGTGCCAGCAGTGAAGAGGATTCGACATCGGAGGTCTATGGCTACACCTTC. Amino acids: CASSEEDSTSEVYGYTF.